This TCR beta chain derives from a study of Tregs in tolerant kidney transplant recipients. The data were produced by immunoSEQ multiplex PCR, yet TCRdb's version contains in-frame clones alone and is incomplete. This sample yields some 100,000 clones, of which 85% to 95% are seen a single time; around 0.58% belongs to the top ten. Thawed PBMCs were FACS-sorted into unstimulated CD4+CD25+CD127- regulatory T cells, CD4+CD25- non-regulatory cells, CD4 and CD8 cells. For this clone: As yet, its antigen is unknown.

Study-wide findings and caveats: Expanding Tregs on activated donor B cells appeared to best identify donor-specific TCRbeta clones.

CDR3 length: 12 amino acids. Germline V gene sequence: CDR1 SGHVS, CDR2 FQNEAQ. Trimming pared 5 bases from V and 6 bases from J, leaving 11 bases between. The gene calls are TRBV7-8 and TRBJ2-7; D is perhaps TRBD1 (5 bases). The TCR originated in a human donor in good health. The sequenced material came from CD4+ T cells from blood. The CDR3 region is CASSRIRAEQYF. The CDR3 DNA sequence: TGTGCCAGCAGCCGTATCAGGGCCGAGCAGTACTTC. The entire variable domain, with the rest obtained from reference TRBV7-8 and TRBJ2-7, is as follows: GAGVSQSPRYKVAKRGQDVALRCDPISGHVSLFWYQQALGQGPEFLTYFQNEAQLDKSGLPSDRFFAERPEGSVSTLKIQRTQQEDSAVYLCASSRIRAEQYFGPGTRLTVT.